This TCR beta chain was captured in a study of blood T cells in healthy people across ages. Study-level results: Diversity was estimated from one million T cells, and these estimates were considered underestimates. Because sorting was not performed, PBMCs prevented conclusive naive versus antigen-experienced comparison.

The V end was cut by 0 bases, the J end by 1 base, with 12 bases between. The CDR3 loop spans 15 amino acids. Per germline, CDR1 DFQATT and CDR2 SNEGSKA (reference sequence). Combining a sample-barcoded 5' primer with a J-beta primer mix, a second PCR ran for about 6 to 12 cycles. The template-switch adaptor was a 5' adaptor with 12 random nucleotides. It tagged each cDNA molecule. TCRdb redid the calling of the 5' RACE reads with MiXCR, one entry per CDR3 protein. The sample lists 500,000 to 600,000 distinct CDR3 sequences, roughly a quarter occurring once. About this clonotype: No antigen is known for it.

The TCR was taken from a woman between 70 and 85 years old in good health. V is TRBV20-1 and J is TRBJ1-1; perhaps TRBD1 as D (6 bases). The specimen sequenced was blood. CDR3 DNA sequence: TGCAGTGCTAGAGATGCGGGAGGGGGGAACACTGAAGCTTTCTTT. Protein: CSARDAGGGNTEAFF.